This T cell receptor beta chain was found in a study of beta chain features in type 1 diabetes. Study findings and constraints: Possible PCR preference for shorter templates applied equally to patients and controls.

This clone appeared a few times. Its antigen is as yet unknown. A single heparinised blood sample, averaging roughly 100 mL, was obtained per donor. Based on CD45RO/CCR7/CD25/CD127/CD95/CD27, CD4+ regulatory, stem cell-like memory, naive and central memory cells were sorted. The authors reverse transcribed all of the isolated RNA, so sequencing captured expressed TCRB transcripts. TCRdb keeps only in-frame clones here, not all; method: immunoSEQ multiplex PCR. The repertoire holds 810,000 or so clones, under 20% seen once, with around 0.02% in the top ten. What was sequenced was naive CD4+ T cells from blood. The TCR originated in a woman aged 18-35 years in good health.

The CDR3 DNA reads TGTGCCAGCAGCCCCGAGGGGCACTCCTGGCAAGCTTTCTTT. It specifies CASSPEGHSWQAFF. V usage is TRBV5-4 and J usage is TRBJ1-1; TRBD1 is a possible D gene (5 bases). With 4 bases removed from V and 9 bases from J, the gap between germline ends came to 19 bases. Germline CDR1 is SGHNT and CDR2 is YYREEE (reference sequence). The CDR3 runs 14 residues.